Shown below are 23 T cell receptor beta chains from a single sample sequenced in a study of control samples from healthy donors and cancer patients. Repertoires were generated with immunoSEQ multiplex PCR, while TCRdb's copy carries only in-frame clones and drops some. The top ten hold 2.5% to 3% of the sample, which has 60,000 to 70,000 clones, approximately 88% seen once. Sequencing was performed on PBMCs. All receptors come from a woman between 45 and 65 years old with lung cancer.

The J gene is TRBJ1-1, the V gene TRBV9, with unresolved D. The CDR3 totals 13 residues. The V and J ends lost 2 bases and 2 bases respectively, with 7 bases between them. Germline CDR1 reads SGDLS; CDR2 reads YYNGEE. CDR3 bases: TGTGCCAGCAGCGTGAGACTCAACACTGAAGCTTTCTTT. Its protein is CASSVRLNTEAFF.

CDR3 residues: CSASRLDRGYDEQFF. The CDR3 region has the DNA TGCAGTGCTAGTCGTCTGGACAGGGGATACGATGAGCAGTTCTTC. V and J are TRBV20-1 and TRBJ2-1; TRBD1 matches at 9 bases. This CDR3 contains 15 residues. V lost 3 bases and J lost 8; bases outside the gene matches: 11. Germline V lookup: CDR1 DFQATT, CDR2 SNEGSKA (reference sequence).

This clone was seen once. The genes are TRBV6-4 and TRBJ2-1, with 8 bases lining up with TRBD1. The germline V gene has CDR1 MRHNA and CDR2 SNTAGT. Trimming removed 5 bases from V and 9 bases from J; junction bases left unmatched: 6. This CDR3 spans 13 amino acids. CDR3: CASSPPGGGEQFF. CDR3 in DNA: TGTGCCAGCAGTCCCCCAGGGGGCGGTGAGCAGTTCTTC.

This chain connects TRBV18 to TRBJ1-6, with 9 bases lining up with TRBD1. Germline CDR1 reads KGHSH; CDR2 reads LQKENI. This CDR3 is 15 amino acids long. Trimming at V came to 3 bases and at J to 5 bases, leaving 2 bases not matched to a gene. The CDR3 region is CASSPGTGHNSPLHF. The CDR3 nucleotides read TGTGCCAGCTCACCGGGGACAGGGCATAATTCACCCCTCCACTTT.

V gene TRBV27 combines with J gene TRBJ2-7, with D perhaps TRBD1 or TRBD2 (5 bases each). Looked up from germline, CDR1 is MNHEY and CDR2 is SMNVEV (reference sequence). The CDR3 spans 15 residues. Between the trimmed V and J ends, which lost 6 bases and 7 bases, there was a span of 22 bases. The CDR3 bases are TGTGCCAGCAGGCCCGGGACGGATAGCCCTTGGGAGCAGTACTTC. Its protein is CASRPGTDSPWEQYF.

This clone has a handful of counts. Different DNA sequences within this sample yield the same CDR3. The V gene is TRBV5-4, the J gene TRBJ1-2; no reliable D call. Trimming stripped 0 bases from V and 4 bases from J, with 4 bases between. This CDR3 is 12 amino acids long. Germline CDR1 is SGHNT and CDR2 is YYREEE (reference sequence). As DNA, the CDR3 is TGTGCCAGCAGCTTGGACAGCTATGGCTACACCTTC. Amino acids: CASSLDSYGYTF.

The chain joins TRBV6-2 or TRBV6-3 to TRBJ1-6; D is unresolved. CDR1 and CDR2 from the germline V gene are MNHEY and SVGEGT. The V end was cut by 0 bases, the J end by 9 bases, with 3 bases between. The CDR3 spans 12 residues. The CDR3 sequence: CASSYSSSPLHF. The CDR3, as DNA: TGTGCCAGCAGTTACTCGAGTTCACCCCTCCACTTT.

The V call is TRBV19, the J call TRBJ2-4, with D perhaps matching TRBD2 (6 bases). The V gene lost 3 bases and the J gene lost 8 bases, with 8 bases spanning the gap. The germline gives CDR1 LNHDA, CDR2 SQIVND (reference sequence). The CDR3 sequence is 12 residues long. The CDR3 here is CASSIGRDIQYF. The CDR3 DNA sequence: TGTGCCAGTAGTATCGGGAGAGACATTCAGTACTTC.

The J gene is TRBJ2-3, the V gene TRBV28; the match to TRBD1 covers 9 bases. After removal of 6 bases from V and 5 bases from J, the junction contained 12 bases not matched to a gene. The length of the CDR3 is 16 residues. CDR1 is MDHEN and CDR2 is SYDVKM in the germline V gene. In DNA form, the CDR3 reads TGTGCCAGCAGCCCCGCCGGGACAGGGATCAAAGATACGCAGTATTTT. This sequence encodes CASSPAGTGIKDTQYF. Full variable domain (outside the CDR3, taken from reference TRBV28 and TRBJ2-3): DVKVTQSSRYLVKRTGEKVFLECVQDMDHENMFWYRQDPGLGLRLIYFSYDVKMKEKGDIPEGYSVSREKKERFSLILESASTNQTSMYLCASSPAGTGIKDTQYFGPGTRLTVL.

This clone appeared once. This chain uses TRBV13 with TRBJ2-2; 9 nucleotides align to TRBD1. Per the germline V gene, CDR1 is PRHDT and CDR2 is FYEKMQ (reference sequence). V dropped 4 bases and J dropped 3; count of bases not matched to a gene: 9. The CDR3 covers 17 residues. CDR3 residues: CASSSRQGDRHTGELFF. CDR3 bases: TGTGCCAGCAGCTCCCGACAGGGGGACCGACACACCGGGGAGCTGTTTTTT.

V gene TRBV9 combines with J gene TRBJ2-1; 8 positions agree with TRBD2. The V gene end was trimmed by 5 bases and the J gene end by 6 bases; junction bases not matched to a gene: 16. CDR1 and CDR2 (germline): SGDLS, YYNGEE. CDR3 size: 17 residues. CDR3: CASSLETGTRPSNEQFF. CDR3 bases: TGTGCCAGCAGTCTCGAAACCGGGACTAGACCCAGCAATGAGCAGTTCTTC.

The genes are TRBV27 and TRBJ2-2; D could derive from TRBD1 or TRBD2 (7 bases each). Germline V gene lookup returns CDR1 MNHEY and CDR2 SMNVEV (reference sequence). Trimming stripped 2 bases from V and 7 bases from J, with 11 bases between. The CDR3 consists of 14 residues. The CDR3 protein is CASSLDREGGELFF. CDR3 bases: TGTGCCAGCAGTTTAGACAGGGAGGGCGGGGAGCTGTTTTTT.

This clone was seen once. The CDR3 is CASSSPIWGRDTGELFF. Written as DNA, the CDR3 is TGTGCCAGCAGTTCCCCAATTTGGGGCCGTGACACCGGGGAGCTGTTTTTT. The V and J genes are TRBV28 and TRBJ2-2; TRBD1 is a possible D gene (5 bases). Germline CDR1 reads MDHEN; CDR2 reads SYDVKM. V lost 4 bases, J lost 3 bases, and 18 bases lay in between. This CDR3 is built from 17 residues.

The CDR3: CASRGTSGGAHEQFF. The DNA for the CDR3 is TGTGCCAGCAGAGGTACTAGCGGGGGGGCTCATGAGCAGTTCTTC. The chain joins TRBV6-5 to TRBJ2-1, with TRBD2 matching over 13 bases. V shed 6 bases and J 8 bases; nucleotides not matched to a gene: 7. CDR1 and CDR2 (germline): MNHEY, SVGAGI. CDR3 length: 15 residues.

The chain combines TRBV18 with TRBJ1-6; TRBD1 agrees at 11 bases. Germline V lookup: CDR1 KGHSH, CDR2 LQKENI. CDR3 length equals 16 residues. Trimming at V came to 3 bases and at J to 7 bases, leaving 5 bases not matched to a gene. For the CDR3, the DNA is TGTGCCAGCTCACCTCAGGGACAGGGGGGAAATTCACCCCTCCACTTT. Encoded protein: CASSPQGQGGNSPLHF.

J is TRBJ1-2 and V is TRBV2, with 10 bases lining up with TRBD1. V was pared by 3 bases and J by 6 bases, with 10 bases of the junction left unmatched. The CDR3 length is 16 residues. Germline lookup yields CDR1 SNHLY and CDR2 FYNNEI. The CDR3 bases are TGTGCCAGCAGTGACCGGGACAGGGGTCGAAGTAATGGCTACACCTTC. Amino acids: CASSDRDRGRSNGYTF.

The chain joins TRBV29-1 to TRBJ1-6; 7 nucleotides match TRBD1. Germline V gives CDR1 SQVTM, CDR2 ANQGSEA. J lost 10 bases, V lost 7 bases, and 10 bases had no gene match. This CDR3 region has 13 residues. CDR3 region: CSGSTGLGSPLHF. CDR3 DNA: TGCAGCGGCTCGACAGGGCTAGGGTCACCCCTCCACTTT.

The chain recombines TRBV6-5 with TRBJ1-1; weak D call: TRBD1 (5 bases). Germline V lookup: CDR1 MNHEY, CDR2 SVGAGI. The CDR3 length is 14 residues. V was trimmed by 11 bases and J by 0 bases, leaving 16 bases between them. CDR3 region: CAAQPGTVNTEAFF. DNA of the CDR3: TGTGCCGCTCAACCCGGGACGGTGAACACTGAAGCTTTCTTT.

By its share, this clone is medium-sized. The chain links TRBV4-1 to TRBJ2-7; tentative D call: TRBD2 (6 bases). CDR1 MGHRA and CDR2 YSYEKL come from the germline V gene. V lost 0 bases and J 2 bases, leaving 20 bases between the germline ends. The CDR3 runs 18 residues. This chain's CDR3 is CASSQEGGDTPDPYEQYF. The CDR3 bases are TGCGCCAGCAGCCAAGAGGGGGGAGACACCCCGGACCCCTACGAGCAGTACTTC.

This chain connects TRBV7-2 to TRBJ1-5; D gene uncertain. Germline V gene lookup returns CDR1 SGHTA and CDR2 FQGNSA. Trimming left V 2 bases short and J 6 bases short, with 11 bases between. CDR3 length: 14 residues. Here the CDR3 DNA reads TGTGCCAGCAGCTTATCTGGACGGGGTCAGCCCCAGCATTTT. Translating gives CASSLSGRGQPQHF. Full variable domain (rest looked up from reference TRBV7-2 and TRBJ1-5): GAGVSQSPSNKVTEKGKDVELRCDPISGHTALYWYRQSLGQGLEFLIYFQGNSAPDKSGLPSDRFSAERTGGSVSTLTIQRTQQEDSAVYLCASSLSGRGQPQHFGDGTRLSIL.

The chain has TRBV2 and TRBJ1-1; D gene unclear. CDR1 SNHLY and CDR2 FYNNEI come from the germline V gene. Trimming removed 5 bases from V and 4 bases from J, with 14 bases in between. The CDR3 runs to 14 residues. The CDR3: CASSMTKWSTEAFF. The CDR3 coding sequence is TGTGCCAGCAGTATGACAAAGTGGAGCACTGAAGCTTTCTTT.

This clone was seen just once. The chain uses TRBV28 and TRBJ1-1, with D tentatively TRBD1 (5 bases). V lost 7 bases, J lost 8 bases, and 23 bases lay in between. This CDR3 spans 15 amino acids. CDR1 is MDHEN, CDR2 SYDVKM, per germline. The CDR3 reads CASIQGGRVIAEAFF. CDR3 coding DNA: TGTGCCAGCATCCAAGGCGGCAGGGTGATTGCCGAAGCTTTCTTT. Variable domain in full (rest from reference TRBV28 and TRBJ1-1): DVKVTQSSRYLVKRTGEKVFLECVQDMDHENMFWYRQDPGLGLRLIYFSYDVKMKEKGDIPEGYSVSREKKERFSLILESASTNQTSMYLCASIQGGRVIAEAFFGQGTRLTVV.

The chain carries TRBV7-2 and TRBJ1-1, with a weak D call TRBD1 (6 bases). Trimming took off 5 bases at V and 1 base at J, with 17 bases between the two ends. The CDR3 is 16 amino acids. The V gene's germline CDR1 is SGHTA and CDR2 FQGNSA. The CDR3 loop reads CASSTEPWGANTEAFF. The CDR3 DNA follows: TGTGCCAGCAGCACCGAACCGTGGGGGGCGAACACTGAAGCTTTCTTT.